Presented here are 10 T cell receptor beta chains from one specimen sequenced in a study of T cells expressing NK-cell markers. TCRdb reprocessed the 5' RACE reads and reports one entry per CDR3 protein, with no DNA. Recorded for this sample: some 280,000 distinct CDR3 sequences. The material sequenced was blood T cells: a sorted CD56 or NKG2C T cell subset, CD4+ or CD8+ T cells, or bulk PBMC T cells (not recorded which). All receptors derive from a man aged 18 to 30 in good health.

The chain carries TRBV29-1 and TRBJ1-1. The CDR3 covers 11 residues. Germline loops: CDR1 SQVTM, CDR2 ANQGSEA. This chain's CDR3 is CSVVQYTEAFF.

This chain connects TRBV10-3 to TRBJ1-6; checking the TCRdb D call of TRBD1 is not possible without DNA. From germline, CDR1 is ENHRY and CDR2 SYGVKD. The CDR3 loop spans 16 amino acids. The CDR3 spells CAISNTGQGNRSPLHF.

The genes are TRBV4-2 and TRBJ1-2. The germline gives CDR1 LGHNA, CDR2 YNFKEQ. The CDR3 is 15 residues long. CDR3 loop: CASSPTGATGYGYTF.

The rearrangement links TRBV18 to TRBJ2-1; no DNA is available, so the TRBD1 call from TCRdb remains unchecked. The CDR3 is 17 residues long. Germline values: CDR1 KGHSH, CDR2 LQKENI. The CDR3 spells CASSPTKQGVNWNEQFF.

The chain recombines TRBV6-5 with TRBJ2-2; lacking DNA, the TRBD1 call made by TCRdb goes unchecked. The CDR3 loop spans 12 amino acids. CDR1 is MNHEY and CDR2 is SVGAGI in the germline V gene. The CDR3 loop is CASRQGSWELFF.

The chain joins TRBV28 to TRBJ1-1. This CDR3 is 17 amino acids long. CDR1 MDHEN and CDR2 SYDVKM come from the germline V gene. CDR3 sequence: CASSFSAGRSMNTEAFF.

The gene calls are TRBV6-5 and TRBJ2-1; the D call from TCRdb, TRBD2, cannot be confirmed without DNA. This CDR3 spans 16 amino acids. Germline lookup yields CDR1 MNHEY and CDR2 SVGAGI. The CDR3 spells CASSYSEAGGNYEQFF.

This chain uses TRBV5-1 with TRBJ2-1; without DNA, the TCRdb call of TRBD1 cannot be checked. The CDR3 sequence is 14 residues long. CDR1 and CDR2 (germline): SGHRS, YFSETQ. The CDR3 region is CASSSQGIYNEQFF.

The rearrangement links TRBV7-2 to TRBJ2-3; the D gene TCRdb calls, TRBD2, cannot be checked with no DNA. The CDR3 runs 13 residues. Per the germline V gene, CDR1 is SGHTA and CDR2 is FQGNSA. This CDR3 is CASSLIAKRTQYF. Together with reference TRBV7-2 and TRBJ2-3, the CDR3 gives the full variable domain: GAGVSQSPSNKVTEKGKDVELRCDPISGHTALYWYRQSLGQGLEFLIYFQGNSAPDKSGLPSDRFSAERTGGSVSTLTIQRTQQEDSAVYLCASSLIAKRTQYFGPGTRLTVL.

The chain carries TRBV20-1 and TRBJ2-3. CDR1 and CDR2 (germline): DFQATT, SNEGSKA (reference sequence). The CDR3 sequence is 12 residues long. CDR3 loop: CSARDLGIHPYF.